This is a list of T cell receptor beta chains from one sample in a study of brain T cells in children with intractable seizures. Generated by immunoSEQ multiplex PCR, the TCRdb table keeps only in-frame clones and is missing some. Of about 64,000 clones in the sample, 90% to 96% were seen once. The sample here was peripheral blood, taken at surgery. The receptors were gathered from a boy under two years old with focal cortical dysplasia and intractable seizures. Both conserved end residues are part of each CDR3. Fields, in order: V gene, clone size, J gene, D gene, CDR3 protein, CDR3 DNA. D genes are given only for firm matches. Where a row states a size, it is once, few, many or the class of an expanded clone; other rows omit it.

V: TRBV2; size: NA; J: TRBJ2-5; D: NA; CDR3: CASSEAEGGETQYF; DNA: TGTGCCAGCAGTGAAGCGGAAGGGGGAGAGACCCAGTACTTC
V: TRBV20-1; size: NA; J: TRBJ1-2; D: NA; CDR3: CSARGWSGYTF; DNA: TGCAGTGCTAGAGGGTGGAGCGGCTACACCTTC
V: TRBV21-1; size: NA; J: TRBJ1-3; D: NA; CDR3: CASSKGRTGGGWNTIYF; DNA: TGTGCCAGCAGCAAAGGCCGTACAGGGGGCGGTTGGAACACCATATATTTT
V: TRBV4-2; size: NA; J: TRBJ2-1; D: NA; CDR3: CASSQDTGDYNEQFF; DNA: TGTGCCAGCAGCCAAGATACGGGAGATTACAATGAGCAGTTCTTC
V: TRBV14; size: NA; J: TRBJ2-6; D: TRBD2; CDR3: CASGLAGDSGANVLTF; DNA: TGTGCCAGCGGGCTAGCGGGTGACTCTGGGGCCAACGTCCTGACTTTC
V: TRBV14; size: once; J: TRBJ2-1; D: NA; CDR3: CASSQVAGSSYNEQFF; DNA: TGTGCCAGCAGCCAAGTTGCGGGGAGCTCCTACAATGAGCAGTTCTTC
V: TRBV4-3; size: NA; J: TRBJ2-5; D: NA; CDR3: CASSQDRLEGQETQYF; DNA: TGCGCCAGCAGCCAAGATCGGCTCGAAGGGCAAGAGACCCAGTACTTC
V: TRBV14; size: NA; J: TRBJ2-2; D: TRBD2; CDR3: CASSPPAGGPTGELFF; DNA: TGTGCCAGCAGCCCCCCAGCGGGAGGCCCCACCGGGGAGCTGTTTTTT
V: TRBV19; size: NA; J: TRBJ2-1; D: NA; CDR3: CASSIQGIGNEQFF; DNA: TGTGCCAGTAGTATACAGGGTATTGGCAATGAGCAGTTCTTC
V: TRBV7-2; size: NA; J: TRBJ2-5; D: NA; CDR3: CASSPLSREWGETQYF; DNA: TGTGCCAGCAGCCCTCTATCCAGGGAATGGGGAGAGACCCAGTACTTC
V: TRBV5-1; size: NA; J: TRBJ2-5; D: NA; CDR3: CASSLSETQYF; DNA: TGCGCCAGCAGCTTGTCGGAGACCCAGTACTTC
V: TRBV19; size: NA; J: TRBJ2-1; D: TRBD2; CDR3: CASNQLAGANEQFF; DNA: TGTGCCAGTAATCAGCTAGCGGGAGCAAATGAGCAGTTCTTC
V: TRBV30; size: NA; J: TRBJ1-2; D: NA; CDR3: CAWSPIPTTSNYGYTF; DNA: TGTGCCTGGAGTCCGATTCCCACGACTTCTAATTATGGCTACACCTTC
V: TRBV7-9; size: NA; J: TRBJ1-6; D: TRBD1; CDR3: CASGGAGGINSPLHF; DNA: TGTGCCTCAGGCGGGGCAGGGGGAATTAATTCACCCCTCCACTTT
V: TRBV14; size: NA; J: TRBJ2-3; D: NA; CDR3: CASSQDWRGSTDTQYF; DNA: TGTGCCAGCAGCCAAGATTGGAGGGGGAGCACAGATACGCAGTATTTT